The rows below give T cell receptor beta chains drawn from one sample of a study of identifying expanded T cells in peripheral blood. Assay used: immunoSEQ multiplex PCR; TCRdb lists only in-frame clones, some missing. The profile covers 100,000 to 110,000 clones, with around nine tenths appearing a single time and 5.5% taken by the ten largest. The sequenced sample was blood. All receptors derive from a person aged 18 to 75 in good health. Each CDR3 is given with its conserved first and last residue. D genes are given only for firm matches. Clone size is stated in some rows and not others, as once, few, many or a class when expanded.

TRBV2,-,TRBJ1-2,few,TGTGCCAGCAGTACCGACTCAGACTATGGCTACACCTTC,CASSTDSDYGYTF
TRBV6-5,-,TRBJ1-2,-,TGTGCCAGCAGTTACAGGGCCCAAAGCAATGGCTACACCTTC,CASSYRAQSNGYTF
TRBV5-1,-,TRBJ2-7,-,TGCGCCAGCAGCTTGAGTGGAGGGAACGAGCAGTACTTC,CASSLSGGNEQYF
TRBV5-1,TRBD2,TRBJ2-3,-,TGCGCCAGCAGCCCACCGCGCGGGAGGGCGACAGATACGCAGTATTTT,CASSPPRGRATDTQYF
TRBV18,-,TRBJ1-1,-,TGTGCCAGCTCACTGAAAGCCCTGTTCAACACTGAAGCTTTCTTT,CASSLKALFNTEAFF
TRBV4-1,TRBD1,TRBJ1-5,-,TGCGCCAGCAGCCAAGATCCGGACAGGGGGCAGCCCCAGCATTTT,CASSQDPDRGQPQHF
TRBV5-1,TRBD1,TRBJ1-2,few,TGCGCCAGCAGCTTGCAGGGGGCGATCTATGGCTACACCTTC,CASSLQGAIYGYTF
TRBV5-1,-,TRBJ2-1,-,TGCGCCAGCAGCTTTTGGGGGGAAGGGCGATACAATGAGCAGTTCTTC,CASSFWGEGRYNEQFF
TRBV28,-,TRBJ2-1,-,TGTGCCAGCAGGTACAGGGAGAGCTCCTACAATGAGCAGTTCTTC,CASRYRESSYNEQFF
TRBV19,-,TRBJ1-2,-,TGTGCCAGTAGTCCTCCACAGGGACGGTATGGCTACACCTTC,CASSPPQGRYGYTF
TRBV5-1,TRBD1,TRBJ1-3,-,TGCGCCAGCAGCTTGGGGGACAGGGGAGGCACCATATATTTT,CASSLGDRGGTIYF
TRBV15,TRBD1,TRBJ2-7,-,TGTGCCACCAGCAGCCCGGGACAGTCGACCTACGAGCAGTACTTC,CATSSPGQSTYEQYF
TRBV7-7,-,TRBJ2-5,-,TGTGCCAGCAGCTGGGGACACCAAGAGACCCAGTACTTC,CASSWGHQETQYF
TRBV6-6,-,TRBJ1-2,-,TGTGCCAGCAGTAGATCGACAGGTTCCTTGGGCTACACCTTC,CASSRSTGSLGYTF
TRBV5-6,-,TRBJ2-7,-,TGTGCCAGCAGCTTGGTGCCACCCACCCAGGGTGTGATCTCCTACGAGCAGTACTTC,CASSLVPPTQGVISYEQYF
TRBV29-1,-,TRBJ1-1,-,TGCAGCGTTGACAAACCTCCGGGATGGGGGACTGAAGCTTTCTTT,CSVDKPPGWGTEAFF
TRBV29-1,-,TRBJ2-5,-,TGCAGCGCCGGAGTAATACTTCGCGAGACCCAGTACTTC,CSAGVILRETQYF